The following is a TCR beta chain sequence with its context. Its antigen remains unidentified. It has no much larger one-base neighbor in the sample; base qualities were not kept. This record belongs to a study of OX40 agonist ivuxolimab in advanced cancers. At the level of the whole study: Ivuxolimab, which targeted the costimulatory receptor OX40 (CD134), was an agonistic, fully human IgG2 monoclonal antibody. Prior anti-PD-1, anti-PD-L1 or anti-CTLA-4 therapy was permitted, and 30% to 45% of dose-escalation patients had received checkpoint inhibitors. Peripheral TCRbeta sequencing was intended to test whether TCR sequence diversity was altered and clonal T-cell expansion was caused by ivuxolimab. In the dose-escalation cohort, around four fifths of patients were male, and the mean age was approximately 60 years, with a range of about 20 to 90. The monotherapy dose-escalation portion (N ≈ 50 patients) of the phase I ivuxolimab trial is reported in the paper. Intravenous ivuxolimab was administered to patients every 2 weeks at six dose levels: 0.01, 0.1, 0.3, 1.5, 3 and 10 mg/kg. Partial responses occurred in three dose-escalation patients: two with cutaneous melanoma and one with hepatocellular carcinoma. Among the roughly 52 dose-escalation patients, around 20 had hepatocellular carcinoma, roughly 15 melanoma, 9 renal cell carcinoma and 9 head and neck cancer. Results the study describes overall, beyond this receptor: In partial responders in the 0.1-3.0 mg/kg groups, normalized peripheral clonal expansion was found to be among the lowest, especially among CD8+ T cells. After ivuxolimab, CD8+ T cells had more expanded clones than CD4+ T cells on average. Which antigens the clonally expanded peripheral T cells were specific for was not determined. At doses from 0.1 to 3.0 mg/kg, clonal expansion was seen in both CD4+ and CD8+ blood T cells between baseline and week 6. Low levels of normalized T-cell clonal expansion were also shown by some nonresponding patients.

V sheds 5 bases and J sheds 0 bases, leaving 20 bases between their ends. The germline V gene encodes CDR1 MDHEN and CDR2 SYDVKM. Counted from cysteine to phenylalanine, this CDR3 has 18 amino acids. Of the read, only the CDR3 DNA is kept; its 54 bases are in frame from base 1. The trial excluded patients who had a history of autoimmune disease or who were on systemic immunosuppression. In every dose cohort, peripheral blood was drawn for TCR sequencing at baseline, cycle 4 day 1, and cycle 7 day 1. Samples came from an open-label, multicenter, first-in-human phase I dose-escalation trial of ivuxolimab. Adults with locally advanced or metastatic head and neck squamous cell, hepatocellular, melanoma or renal cell carcinoma were enrolled in the trial. Before TCR sequencing, CD4+ and CD8+ T cells were separately sorted from peripheral blood. To sequence the TCRbeta CDR3 region, genomic DNA was isolated from the sorted cells. The immunoSEQ Assay was used to sequence the TCRbeta CDR3 regions. TCRdb provides this immuneACCESS table in a form limited to in-frame rearrangements. Some clones are lacking; in checked studies, under half of them reflect an unresolved V gene, and why the rest are absent is not known. The sample table records 55,000 to 80,000 clones; 86% of these occur just once. More than 2.5% of the sample rests with the top ten.

The chain couples TRBV28 to TRBJ2-4; the D region possibly corresponds to TRBD1 (6 bases align). Sample: CD4+ or CD8+ T cells sorted from blood, taken in a trial of the OX40 agonist ivuxolimab. This clonotype originated in an adult with an advanced solid tumor such as melanoma, head and neck, liver or kidney cancer. The nucleotide sequence is given as TGTGCCAGCAGTGCGCCAACTTACAGGGATTTAGCCAAAAACATTCAGTACTTC. It translates to CASSAPTYRDLAKNIQYF.